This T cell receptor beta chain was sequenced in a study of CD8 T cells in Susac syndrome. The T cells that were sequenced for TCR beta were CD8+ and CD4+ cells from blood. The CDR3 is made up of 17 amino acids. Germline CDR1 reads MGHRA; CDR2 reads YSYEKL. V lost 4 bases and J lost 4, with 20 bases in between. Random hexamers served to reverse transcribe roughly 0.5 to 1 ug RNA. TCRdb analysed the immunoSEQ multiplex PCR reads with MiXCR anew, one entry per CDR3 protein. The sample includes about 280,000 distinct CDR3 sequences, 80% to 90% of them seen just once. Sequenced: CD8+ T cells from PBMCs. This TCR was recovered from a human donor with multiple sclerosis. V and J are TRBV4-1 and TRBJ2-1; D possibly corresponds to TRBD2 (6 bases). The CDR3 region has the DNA TGCGCCAGCAGCCTACGAGGCGGGGTTAGCCAGTACAATGAGCAGTTCTTC. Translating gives CASSLRGGVSQYNEQFF.